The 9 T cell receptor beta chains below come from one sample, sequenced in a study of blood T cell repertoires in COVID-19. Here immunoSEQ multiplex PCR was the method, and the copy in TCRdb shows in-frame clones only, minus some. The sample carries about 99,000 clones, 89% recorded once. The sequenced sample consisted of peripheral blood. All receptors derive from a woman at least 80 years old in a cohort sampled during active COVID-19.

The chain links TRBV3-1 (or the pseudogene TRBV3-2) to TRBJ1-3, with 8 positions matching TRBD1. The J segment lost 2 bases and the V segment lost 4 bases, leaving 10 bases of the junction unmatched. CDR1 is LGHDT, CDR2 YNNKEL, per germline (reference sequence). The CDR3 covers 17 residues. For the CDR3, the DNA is TGTGCCAGCAGCCCCTACGCTGGACAGGGAACTGGAAACACCATATATTTT. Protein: CASSPYAGQGTGNTIYF.

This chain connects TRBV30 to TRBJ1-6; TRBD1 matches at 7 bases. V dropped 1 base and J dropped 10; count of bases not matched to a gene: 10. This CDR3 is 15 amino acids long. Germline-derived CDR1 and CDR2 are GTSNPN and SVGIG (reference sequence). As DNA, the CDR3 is TGTGCCTGGAGTGCTCATACAGGGGTACGATCACCCCTCCACTTT. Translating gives CAWSAHTGVRSPLHF. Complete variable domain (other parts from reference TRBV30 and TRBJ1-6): SQTIHQWPATLVQPVGSPLSLECTVEGTSNPNLYWYRQAAGRGLQLLFYSVGIGQISSEVPQNLSASRPQDRQFILSSKKLLLSDSGFYLCAWSAHTGVRSPLHFGNGTRLTVT.

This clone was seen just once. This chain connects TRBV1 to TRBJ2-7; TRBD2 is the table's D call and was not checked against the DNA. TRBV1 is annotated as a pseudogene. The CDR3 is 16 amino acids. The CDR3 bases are TGCACCAGCAGCCGCTTGGGAGAGCGGGAAGGGTACGAGCAGTACTTC. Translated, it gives CTSSRLGEREGYEQYF.

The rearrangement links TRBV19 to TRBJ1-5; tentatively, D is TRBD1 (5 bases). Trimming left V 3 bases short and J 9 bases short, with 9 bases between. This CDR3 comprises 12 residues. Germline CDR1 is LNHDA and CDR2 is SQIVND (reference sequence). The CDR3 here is CASSMGTLPQHF. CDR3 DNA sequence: TGTGCCAGTAGTATGGGGACTCTGCCCCAGCATTTT.

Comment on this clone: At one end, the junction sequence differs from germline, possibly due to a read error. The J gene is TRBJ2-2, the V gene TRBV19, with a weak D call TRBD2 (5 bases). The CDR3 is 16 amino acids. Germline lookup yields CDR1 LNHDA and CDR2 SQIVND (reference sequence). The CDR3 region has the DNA TGTGCCAGTAGTATCGGTCAGCGGAGAAACACCGGGGAGCTGCTTTTT. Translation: CASSIGQRRNTGELLF.

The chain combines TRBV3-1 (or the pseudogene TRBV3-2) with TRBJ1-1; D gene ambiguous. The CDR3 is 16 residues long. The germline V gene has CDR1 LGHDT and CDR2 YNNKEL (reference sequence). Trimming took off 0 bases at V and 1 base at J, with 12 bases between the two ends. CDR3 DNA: TGTGCCAGCAGCCAAGAGCGGAGACGGCAGAACACTGAAGCTTTCTTT. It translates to CASSQERRRQNTEAFF.

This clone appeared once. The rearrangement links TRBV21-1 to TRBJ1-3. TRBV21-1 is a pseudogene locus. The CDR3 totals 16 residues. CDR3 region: CASSSFDQLEGNTIYF. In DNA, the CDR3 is TGTGCCAGCAGCTCATTTGACCAGCTAGAGGGAAACACCATATATTTT.

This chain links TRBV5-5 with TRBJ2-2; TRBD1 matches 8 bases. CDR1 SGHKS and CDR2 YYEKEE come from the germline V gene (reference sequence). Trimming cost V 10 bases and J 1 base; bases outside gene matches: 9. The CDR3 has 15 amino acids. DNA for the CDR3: TGTGCCTCATTTAGGACAGGGTGGAACACCGGGGAGCTGTTTTTT. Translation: CASFRTGWNTGELFF.

CDR3 bases: TGTGCCAGCAGCCAAAGGGACAGGTACTATGGCTACACCTTC. It codes for CASSQRDRYYGYTF. V usage is TRBV3-1 (or the pseudogene TRBV3-2) and J usage is TRBJ1-2; 8 positions agree with TRBD1. In germline, CDR1 is LGHDT, CDR2 YNNKEL (reference sequence). The CDR3 consists of 14 residues. The V gene end was trimmed by 2 bases and the J gene end by 3 bases; junction bases not matched to a gene: 2.